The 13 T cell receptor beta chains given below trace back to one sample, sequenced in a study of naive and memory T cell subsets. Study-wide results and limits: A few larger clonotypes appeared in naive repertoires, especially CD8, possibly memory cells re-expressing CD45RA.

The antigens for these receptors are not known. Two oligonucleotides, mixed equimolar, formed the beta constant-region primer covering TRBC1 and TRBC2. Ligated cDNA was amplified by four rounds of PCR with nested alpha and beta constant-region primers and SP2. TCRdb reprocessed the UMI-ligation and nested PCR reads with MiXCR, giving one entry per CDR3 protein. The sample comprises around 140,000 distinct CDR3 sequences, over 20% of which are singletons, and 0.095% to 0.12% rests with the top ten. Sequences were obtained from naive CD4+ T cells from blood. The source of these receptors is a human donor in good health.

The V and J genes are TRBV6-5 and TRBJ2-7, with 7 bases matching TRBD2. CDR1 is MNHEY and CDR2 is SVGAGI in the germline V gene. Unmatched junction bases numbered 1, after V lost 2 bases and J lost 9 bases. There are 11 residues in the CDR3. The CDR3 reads CASSYGGVQYF. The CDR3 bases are TGTGCCAGCAGTTACGGGGGGGTGCAGTACTTC.

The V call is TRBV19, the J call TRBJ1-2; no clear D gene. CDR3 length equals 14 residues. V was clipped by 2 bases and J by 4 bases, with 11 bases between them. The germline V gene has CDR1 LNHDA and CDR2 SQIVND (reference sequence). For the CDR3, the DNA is TGTGCCAGTAGTATAACCCCTCGGGCCTATGGCTACACCTTC. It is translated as CASSITPRAYGYTF.

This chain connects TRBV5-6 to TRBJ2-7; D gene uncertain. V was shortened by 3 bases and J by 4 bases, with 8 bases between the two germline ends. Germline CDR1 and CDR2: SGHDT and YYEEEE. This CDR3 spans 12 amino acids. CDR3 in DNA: TGTGCCAGCAGCTCAGTCTTTTACGAGCAGTACTTC. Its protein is CASSSVFYEQYF.

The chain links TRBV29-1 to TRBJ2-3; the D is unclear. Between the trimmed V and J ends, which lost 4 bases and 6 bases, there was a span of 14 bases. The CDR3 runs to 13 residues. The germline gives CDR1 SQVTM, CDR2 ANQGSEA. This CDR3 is CSVARRLADTQYF. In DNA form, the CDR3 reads TGCAGCGTTGCTCGCCGACTGGCCGATACGCAGTATTTT.

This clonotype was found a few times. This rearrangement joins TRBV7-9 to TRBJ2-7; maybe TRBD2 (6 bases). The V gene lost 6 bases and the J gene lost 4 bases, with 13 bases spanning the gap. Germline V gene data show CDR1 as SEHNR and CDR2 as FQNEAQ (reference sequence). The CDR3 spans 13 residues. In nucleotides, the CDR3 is TGTGCCAGCAGTGGGACTCGTTTATACGAGCAGTACTTC. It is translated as CASSGTRLYEQYF.

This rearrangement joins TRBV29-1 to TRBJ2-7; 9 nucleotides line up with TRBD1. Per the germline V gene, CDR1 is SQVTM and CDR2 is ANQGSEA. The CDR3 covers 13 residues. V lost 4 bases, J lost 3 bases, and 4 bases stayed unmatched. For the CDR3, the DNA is TGCAGCGTTGCGGGACAGGGCTTCTACGAGCAGTACTTC. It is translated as CSVAGQGFYEQYF.

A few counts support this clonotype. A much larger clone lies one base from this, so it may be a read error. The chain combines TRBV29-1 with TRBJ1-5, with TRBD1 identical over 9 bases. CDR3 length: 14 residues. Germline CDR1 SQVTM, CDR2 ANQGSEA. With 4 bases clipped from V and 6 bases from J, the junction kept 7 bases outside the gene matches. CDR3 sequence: CSVVNRGQSQPQHF. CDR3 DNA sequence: TGCAGCGTTGTGAACAGGGGGCAGAGTCAGCCCCAGCATTTT. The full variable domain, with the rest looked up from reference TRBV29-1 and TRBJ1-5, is SAVISQKPSRDICQRGTSLTIQCQVDSQVTMMFWYRQQPGQSLTLIATANQGSEATYESGFVIDKFPISRPNLTFSTLTVSNMSPEDSSIYLCSVVNRGQSQPQHFGDGTRLSIL.

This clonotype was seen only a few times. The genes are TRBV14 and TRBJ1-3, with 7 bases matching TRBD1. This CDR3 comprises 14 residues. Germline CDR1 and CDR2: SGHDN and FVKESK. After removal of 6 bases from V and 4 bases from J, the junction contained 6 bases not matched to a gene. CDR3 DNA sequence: TGTGCCAGCAGGCTGACAGGGAACGGAAACACCATATATTTT. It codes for CASRLTGNGNTIYF.

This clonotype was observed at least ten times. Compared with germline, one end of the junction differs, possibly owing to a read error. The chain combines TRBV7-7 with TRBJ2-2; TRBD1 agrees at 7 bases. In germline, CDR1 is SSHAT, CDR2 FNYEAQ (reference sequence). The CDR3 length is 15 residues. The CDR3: CASSSGTENTGELFF. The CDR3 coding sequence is TGTGCTAGCAGCTCCGGGACAGAAAACACCGGGGAGCTGTTTTTT.

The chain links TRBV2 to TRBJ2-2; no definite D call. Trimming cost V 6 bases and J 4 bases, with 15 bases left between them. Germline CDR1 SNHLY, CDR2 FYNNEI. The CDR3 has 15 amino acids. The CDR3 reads CASSAEATSTGELFF. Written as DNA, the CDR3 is TGTGCCAGCAGCGCCGAGGCAACCTCCACCGGGGAGCTGTTTTTT.

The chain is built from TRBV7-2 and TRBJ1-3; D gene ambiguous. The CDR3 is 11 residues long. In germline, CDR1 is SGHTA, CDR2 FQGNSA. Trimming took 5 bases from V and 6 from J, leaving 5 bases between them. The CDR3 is CASSQINTIYF. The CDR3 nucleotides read TGTGCCAGCAGCCAAATAAACACCATATATTTT.

CDR3 sequence (DNA): TGTGCCAGCAGCTTCGGAATAGCGGGATACTACAGCTCCTACAATGAGCAGTTCTTC. It encodes CASSFGIAGYYSSYNEQFF. This chain joins TRBV11-1 and TRBJ2-1, with 8 bases that match TRBD2. J was trimmed by 0 bases and V by 3 bases; bases with no gene match: 13. The CDR3 runs to 19 residues. Germline values: CDR1 SGHAT, CDR2 FQDESV (reference sequence).

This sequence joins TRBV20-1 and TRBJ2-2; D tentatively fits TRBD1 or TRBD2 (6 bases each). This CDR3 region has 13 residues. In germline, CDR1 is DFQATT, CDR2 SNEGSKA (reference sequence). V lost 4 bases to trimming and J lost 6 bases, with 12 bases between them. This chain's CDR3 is CSANREAAGELFF. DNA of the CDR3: TGCAGTGCTAACAGGGAGGCTGCCGGGGAGCTGTTTTTT.